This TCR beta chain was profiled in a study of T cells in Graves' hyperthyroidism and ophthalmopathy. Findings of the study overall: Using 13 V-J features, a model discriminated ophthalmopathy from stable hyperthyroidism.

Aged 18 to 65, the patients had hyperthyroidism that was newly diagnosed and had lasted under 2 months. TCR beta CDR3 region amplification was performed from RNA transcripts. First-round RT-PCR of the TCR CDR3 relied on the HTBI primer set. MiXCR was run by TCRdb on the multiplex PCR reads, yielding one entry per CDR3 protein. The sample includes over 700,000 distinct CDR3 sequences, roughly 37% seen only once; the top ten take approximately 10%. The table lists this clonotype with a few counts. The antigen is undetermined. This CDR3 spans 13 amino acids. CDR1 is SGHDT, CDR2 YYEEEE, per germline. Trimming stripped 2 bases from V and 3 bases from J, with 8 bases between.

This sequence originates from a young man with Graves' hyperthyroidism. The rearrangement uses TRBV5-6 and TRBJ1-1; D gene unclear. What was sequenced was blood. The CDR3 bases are TGTGCCAGCAGCTTCAGCGTATACACTGAAGCTTTCTTT. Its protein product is CASSFSVYTEAFF.